Sequencing of this T cell receptor beta chain was carried out in a study of beta chain features in type 1 diabetes (dated by TCRdb to 2017 to 2018). For the wider study: Mean age, gender distribution, total cell number and subset yield were not different between patients and healthy donors. A total of 107,917,701 sorted cells were examined across all samples, and a strong correlation was observed between cell number per subset and RNA yield. In the study, recently diagnosed type 1 diabetes patients and matched healthy donors were compared on the TCRB repertoires of their sorted circulating CD4+ T cell subsets. Regulatory and stem cell-like memory subsets were isolated from only 8 patients and about eight healthy donors, whereas naive and central memory subsets came from all 30 or so donors.

What the research found in general, with its limitations: Only small numbers of individuals were included in the HLA sub-analyses, which left unresolved whether HLA type had any influence on TCRB rearrangement. The naive, central memory and regulatory TCRB repertoires appeared to resemble one another more closely among patients than among healthy donors. Because cDNA was sequenced instead of genomic DNA, highly expressing activated cells could be over-represented, though the groups showed no difference in activation or CD3 levels. Patients with type 1 diabetes made fewer insertions and deleted more nucleotides at VDJ recombination sites, implying thymic rearrangement abnormalities. Shorter templates might be favored by PCR, yet because patient and control samples were amplified and corrected together, any such skew would affect both groups equally. In all four CD4+ subsets, TCRB CDR3 length was moderately but significantly shorter in type 1 diabetes patients.

V is pruned by 10 bases and J by 4 bases, leaving 14 bases of the junction without a gene match. The CDR3 runs 15 residues from the cysteine to the phenylalanine. Only the CDR3 DNA stays, 45 bases, in frame from base 1. The germline V gene (reference sequence) sets CDR1 to MNHNY and CDR2 to SVGAGI. All of the isolated RNA was reverse transcribed with the High Capacity cDNA Reverse Transcription Kit, so expressed TCRB transcripts were sequenced. Deep immunoSEQ sequencing was performed on naive, central memory and regulatory T cell samples, with an average of approximately 4 million total reads per sample. Sorted cells were lysed in RLT buffer and RNA was extracted with DNase-treated RNeasy Micro or Mini kits, depending on cell number. Each cell subset was processed on its own to prevent cross-contamination, while patient and healthy donor samples were processed together. Using the immunoSEQ multiplex PCR, TCRB sequences were amplified from cDNA into 87-bp fragments spanning the CDR3 region. The amplicons were sequenced using the Illumina HiSeq platform. The published analysis was carried out like this. Synthetic template baselines were used to correct PCR bias computationally, reads within Hamming distance 2 were collapsed, and singletons that could not be merged were discarded. Reads were aligned to IMGT to assign V, D and J genes, CDR3 length, and insertions or deletions at six rearrangement sites. Within each subset, clonotype counts were normalized to sorted cell number, and only after that were true diversity and Gini coefficients computed with the tcR R package. The overlap coefficient, calculated on TCRB nucleotide sequences, was used to quantify repertoire sharing. Out-of-frame TCRB sequences from naive cells were analyzed as a proxy for the pre-selection repertoire. What TCRdb holds here is the immuneACCESS table cut down to in-frame rearrangements. Part of the clones is not present; checked against another copy, under half of the missing clones reflect an unresolved V gene, and the others are unexplained. The D gene and trimming were derived from the DNA, and the V and J assignments and clone size from that table. This sample is represented by 900,000 or so clones; 15% to 20% of them were singletons. About 0.02% of the sample lies in the top ten.

Regarding this clone: Its target antigen remains unknown. Base qualities are not at hand, and no much larger clone is one base apart.

Each donor gave one peripheral blood draw, averaging approximately 0.12 L, which was collected into heparinised tubes. A BD FACSAria II was used to sort naive, central memory, regulatory and stem cell-like memory CD4+ T cells with a panel that included CD45RO, CCR7, CD25, CD127, CD95 and CD27. All sorted populations exceeded 95% purity. PBMCs were separated immediately by Lymphoprep density gradient centrifugation and were stained directly, without being cultured. Samples were stained and sorted in pairs, with one healthy donor and one patient per experiment, so that batch effects were minimized. The sequence is built from TRBV6-6 and TRBJ2-3, with 7 bases matching TRBD1. The receptor comes from a woman aged 18-29 years in good health. Source material: naive CD4+ T cells from blood. What this sample's cell subset or site label stands for: true naive CD4+ T cells. DNA sequence: TGTGCCACCAGCGCACAGGGGTCCTCTGCAGATACGCAGTATTTT. It codes for CATSAQGSSADTQYF.